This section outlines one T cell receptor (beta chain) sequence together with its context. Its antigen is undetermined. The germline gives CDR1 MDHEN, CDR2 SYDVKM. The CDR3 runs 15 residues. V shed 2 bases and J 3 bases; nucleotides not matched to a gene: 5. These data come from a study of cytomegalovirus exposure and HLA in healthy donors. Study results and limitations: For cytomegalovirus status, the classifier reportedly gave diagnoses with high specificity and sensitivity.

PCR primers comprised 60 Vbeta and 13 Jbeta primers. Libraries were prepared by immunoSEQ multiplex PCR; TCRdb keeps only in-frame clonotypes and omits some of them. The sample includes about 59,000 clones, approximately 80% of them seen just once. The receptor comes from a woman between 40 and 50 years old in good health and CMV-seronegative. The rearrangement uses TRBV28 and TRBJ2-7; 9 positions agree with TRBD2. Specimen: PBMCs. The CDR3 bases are TGTGCCAGCAGTTTACTGCGGGAGGGCCTCTACGAGCAGTACTTC. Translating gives CASSLLREGLYEQYF.